This T cell receptor beta chain derives from a study of blood T cell repertoires in COVID-19. V was pared by 10 bases and J by 6 bases, with 21 bases between. Germline V gives CDR1 MNHEY, CDR2 SVGAGI. The CDR3 is 14 amino acids. Clones were sequenced by immunoSEQ multiplex PCR, and TCRdb holds only the in-frame ones, with some missing. The sample contains roughly 190,000 clones, 70% to 90% of which appear only once. This sequence joins TRBV6-5 and TRBJ1-1; D gene ambiguous. The receptor was derived from a man aged 55 to 70 with active or convalescent COVID-19. Sequenced sample: peripheral blood. This CDR3 reads CATTKMVASSEAFF. CDR3 DNA sequence: TGTGCCACAACCAAAATGGTGGCTTCTTCTGAAGCTTTCTTT.